Listed below are T cell receptor beta chains from one sample, sequenced in a study of blood T cell repertoires in COVID-19. Sequenced by immunoSEQ multiplex PCR; TCRdb stores in-frame clones only, minus some. The table has about 160,000 clones, around 80% seen once. Sequencing was carried out using peripheral blood. The source of these receptors is a woman older than 75 with active or convalescent COVID-19. The CDR3 runs from the conserved cysteine through the conserved F or W. A D gene is named only where the DNA matches it firmly. Rows may omit the clone size; those that give it use once, few, many or a size class.

clone size	J gene	D gene	V gene	CDR3 protein	CDR3 DNA
NA	TRBJ1-2	TRBD1	TRBV29-1	CSVTRDRVNGYTF	TGCAGCGTTACCCGAGACAGGGTTAATGGCTACACCTTC
NA	TRBJ1-2	NA	TRBV19	CASNRGRSNYGYTF	TGTGCCAGTAACCGCGGCAGAAGTAACTATGGCTACACCTTC
NA	TRBJ1-5	NA	TRBV18	CASSGGGQPQHF	TGTGCCAGCTCAGGAGGCGGTCAGCCCCAGCATTTT
NA	TRBJ1-4	NA	TRBV5-5	CASSPRENEKLFF	TGTGCCAGCAGCCCTCGCGAAAATGAAAAACTGTTTTTT
NA	TRBJ2-3	NA	TRBV6-2/TRBV6-3	CASSYSGEAGRWADTQYF	TGTGCCAGCAGTTACTCGGGGGAGGCCGGTCGGTGGGCAGATACGCAGTATTTT
NA	TRBJ2-7	TRBD1	TRBV5-1	CASSRDSSSYEQYF	TGCGCCAGCAGCAGGGACAGCAGCTCCTACGAGCAGTACTTC
NA	TRBJ2-7	NA	TRBV10-3	CAISDLAGESEQYF	TGTGCCATCAGTGATCTGGCAGGGGAGAGCGAGCAGTACTTC
NA	TRBJ2-7	TRBD1	TRBV5-6	CASSPGQALSYEQYF	TGTGCCAGCAGCCCGGGACAGGCCCTCTCCTACGAGCAGTACTTC
NA	TRBJ1-1	NA	TRBV18	CASSPSGGTMNTEAFF	TGTGCCAGCTCACCATCGGGAGGGACTATGAACACTGAAGCTTTCTTT
NA	TRBJ2-2	NA	TRBV10-2	CASSEAGRNTGELFF	TGCGCCAGCAGTGAGGCAGGGCGGAACACCGGGGAGCTGTTTTTT
NA	TRBJ1-4	TRBD1	TRBV7-2	CASSQGQSTATNEKLFF	TGTGCCAGCAGCCAGGGACAGAGTACTGCAACTAATGAAAAACTGTTTTTT
NA	TRBJ1-1	NA	TRBV6-2/TRBV6-3	CASSSYLMNTEAFF	TGTGCCAGCAGTTCCTATCTAATGAACACTGAAGCTTTCTTT
NA	TRBJ1-6	NA	TRBV30	CAWSPGGNSPLHF	TGTGCCTGGAGTCCCGGGGGGAATTCACCCCTCCACTTT
NA	TRBJ1-3	TRBD1	TRBV6-6	CASSLTGTGNTIYF	TGTGCCAGCAGTCTGACAGGGACTGGAAACACCATATATTTT
NA	TRBJ2-7	NA	TRBV4-3	CASSQSDRSTYEQYF	TGCGCCAGCAGCCAAAGCGACAGGTCGACCTACGAGCAGTACTTC
NA	TRBJ1-6	NA	TRBV9	CASSANQDLTSPLHF	TGTGCCAGCAGCGCGAATCAGGACTTAACGTCACCCCTCCACTTT
NA	TRBJ1-6	NA	TRBV11-2	CASSFSGTNSPLHF	TGTGCCAGCAGCTTTTCCGGGACAAATTCACCCCTCCACTTT
NA	TRBJ2-4	NA	TRBV6-2/TRBV6-3	CASSGMEAKNIQYF	TGTGCCAGCAGTGGAATGGAGGCCAAAAACATTCAGTACTTC
few	TRBJ1-5	TRBD1	TRBV18	CASSPRQGGNQPQHF	TGTGCCAGCTCACCCAGACAGGGTGGTAATCAGCCCCAGCATTTT
few	TRBJ2-1	TRBD1	TRBV27	CASSLPGQGTNEQFF	TGTGCCAGCAGTTTACCGGGACAGGGGACCAATGAGCAGTTCTTC
once	TRBJ2-1	TRBD2	TRBV2	CASSRGGGYNEQFF	TGTGCCAGCAGTAGAGGCGGGGGCTACAATGAGCAGTTCTTC
once	TRBJ2-3	TRBD2	TRBV6-2/TRBV6-3	CASSYGGDPTDTQYF	TGTGCCAGCAGTTATGGGGGGGATCCCACAGATACGCAGTATTTT
NA	TRBJ2-7	TRBD1	TRBV9	CASSATGTPYEQYF	TGTGCCAGCAGCGCGACAGGGACGCCCTACGAGCAGTACTTC
few	TRBJ1-2	NA	TRBV12-3/TRBV12-4	CASSYRVRGYTF	TGTGCCAGCAGTTACAGGGTTCGCGGCTACACCTTC
NA	TRBJ2-7	TRBD1	TRBV18	CASSPGQGGHEQYF	TGTGCCAGCTCACCGGGACAGGGAGGCCACGAGCAGTACTTC
NA	TRBJ2-3	NA	TRBV6-5	CASSYRGQSTDTQYF	TGTGCCAGCAGTTACCGAGGGCAGAGCACAGATACGCAGTATTTT
NA	TRBJ2-2	TRBD1	TRBV6-5	CASRDRSTGELFF	TGTGCCAGCCGGGACAGGTCGACCGGGGAGCTGTTTTTT
NA	TRBJ1-1	NA	TRBV28	CASSLWSAEAFF	TGTGCCAGCAGTTTATGGTCGGCTGAAGCTTTCTTT
NA	TRBJ2-1	NA	TRBV5-4	CASSQGSGSHNEQFF	TGTGCCAGCAGCCAAGGGAGTGGAAGTCACAATGAGCAGTTCTTC
NA	TRBJ1-3	TRBD1	TRBV10-2	CASSEPTGVPGNTIYF	TGCGCCAGCAGTGAGCCTACAGGGGTACCTGGAAACACCATATATTTT
NA	TRBJ1-2	NA	TRBV27	CASSSGLDGYTF	TGTGCCAGCAGTTCAGGTCTCGATGGCTACACCTTC
NA	TRBJ2-1	TRBD1	TRBV5-4	CASSFYRQGDNEQFF	TGTGCCAGCAGCTTTTACCGACAGGGAGACAATGAGCAGTTCTTC
NA	TRBJ1-4	NA	TRBV6-2/TRBV6-3	CASSYWTAPGEKLFF	TGTGCCAGCAGTTACTGGACAGCGCCGGGGGAAAAACTGTTTTTT
once	TRBJ2-7	NA	TRBV4-3	CASSQEWRTGFLEQYF	TGCGCCAGCAGCCAAGAGTGGCGAACAGGGTTCCTCGAGCAGTACTTC
NA	TRBJ1-4	TRBD1	TRBV6-6	CASVGTANEKLFF	TGTGCCAGCGTGGGGACAGCTAATGAAAAACTGTTTTTT
NA	TRBJ1-2	NA	TRBV11-2	CASSFGVLGYTF	TGTGCCAGCAGCTTTGGAGTTCTCGGCTACACCTTC
NA	TRBJ2-2	NA	TRBV5-8	CASSPDTYTGELFF	TGTGCCAGCAGCCCGGACACGTACACCGGGGAGCTGTTTTTT
NA	TRBJ1-1	NA	TRBV11-3	CASSLQSSNTEAFF	TGTGCCAGCAGCTTACAGTCTTCGAACACTGAAGCTTTCTTT
NA	TRBJ1-1	NA	TRBV7-2	CASSFEGGRNTEAFF	TGTGCCAGCAGCTTTGAGGGGGGGAGGAACACTGAAGCTTTCTTT
NA	TRBJ2-7	TRBD2	TRBV19	CASSPRSGLAILYEQYF	TGTGCCAGTAGTCCCCGCTCGGGACTAGCGATACTCTACGAGCAGTACTTC
NA	TRBJ2-2	NA	TRBV6-2/TRBV6-3	CASSLPGTRNTGELFF	TGTGCCAGCAGTCTCCCCGGGACACGGAACACCGGGGAGCTGTTTTTT
NA	TRBJ1-1	NA	TRBV15	CATSGTGTEAFF	TGTGCCACCAGCGGTACAGGGACTGAAGCTTTCTTT
NA	TRBJ1-4	TRBD1	TRBV9	CASSAQTGPGEKLFF	TGTGCCAGCAGCGCCCAGACAGGGCCAGGGGAAAAACTGTTTTTT
NA	TRBJ1-3	NA	TRBV18	CASSPQTDGNTIYF	TGTGCCAGCTCACCACAGACAGATGGAAACACCATATATTTT
NA	TRBJ1-2	TRBD1	TRBV6-2/TRBV6-3	CASSGTVDFYGYTF	TGTGCCAGCAGCGGGACAGTTGACTTCTATGGCTACACCTTC
NA	TRBJ1-2	NA	TRBV30	CAWSRTGGYTF	TGTGCCTGGAGCAGAACGGGTGGCTACACCTTC
NA	TRBJ2-7	TRBD1	TRBV6-2/TRBV6-3	CASSYRRDRDAYEQYF	TGTGCCAGCAGTTACCGTCGGGACAGAGATGCCTACGAGCAGTACTTC